This T cell receptor (beta chain) was captured by sequencing in a study of regulatory T cells in long-lasting Graves disease. This sample's time point: newly diagnosed GD, antithyroid drugs for less than 3 months. From RNA extracted from PBMCs, the TCR library was made. EDTA tubes were used for drawing 8 to 9 milliliters of peripheral blood. This clonotype has a handful of counts. V was pared by 7 bases and J by 7 bases, with 26 bases between. Germline V lookup: CDR1 LNHDA, CDR2 SQIVND (reference sequence). This CDR3 region has 17 residues. Arm-PCR of CDR3 regions with iRepertoire HTBI primers generated TCR beta libraries. In the source study's methods: Identified segments across samples numbered 55 to 70 TRBV and 14 to 15 TRBJ. TCRdb recomputed calls from the multiplex PCR reads with MiXCR, one row per CDR3 protein. TCRdb's processing, not the authors' own work, is the source of the V and J calls. The sample has 380,000 or so distinct CDR3 sequences; around 15% are singletons.

This sample also belongs to another study, concerning T cells in Graves' hyperthyroidism and ophthalmopathy. As that report states: The authors deemed Graves' hyperthyroidism stable absent ophthalmopathy progression within 18 months.

The TCR originated in a woman between 18 and 29 years old with Graves disease. The chain employs TRBV19 and TRBJ2-1; D is perhaps TRBD2 (7 bases). The sample was peripheral blood mononuclear cells (PBMCs), taken at new diagnosis, from a patient treated with antithyroid drugs. The CDR3 reads CASTPRRGRAGRNEQFF. Written as DNA, the CDR3 is TGTGCCAGTACCCCGAGGAGGGGGAGGGCCGGTCGAAATGAGCAGTTCTTC.